The next 30 T cell receptor beta chains were all read from a single sample in a study of T-cell reconstitution after alpha-beta-depleted transplantation in children. Construction of the TCRbeta library involved unique molecular identifiers. A single record per CDR3 protein comes from TCRdb applying MiXCR to the PCR reads. Among more than 250,000 distinct CDR3 sequences, more than 9% were seen once, and the ten largest hold over 9%. The specimen was PBMCs from the stem cell graft donor, collected from the stem cell graft. The source is a human donor who donated a stem cell graft to a child with SCID.

The chain has TRBV20-1 and TRBJ2-4; 7 nucleotides align to TRBD2. The CDR3 has 14 amino acids. J gave up 8 bases and V 4 bases, and 11 bases lay outside the gene matches. Germline assignment: CDR1 DFQATT and CDR2 SNEGSKA (reference sequence). As DNA, the CDR3 is TGCAGTGCTATTAGGGGAGGGGCTCTAGACATTCAGTACTTC. Protein sequence: CSAIRGGALDIQYF.

This clonotype has only a few counts. CDR3 loop: CASSPWRDPNQPQHF. CDR3 coding DNA: TGTGCCAGCAGCCCCTGGCGGGATCCCAATCAGCCCCAGCATTTT. The V and J genes are TRBV12-3 or TRBV12-4 and TRBJ1-5; no firm D call. Trimming pared 6 bases from V and 3 bases from J, leaving 15 bases between. This CDR3 is built from 15 residues.

This clonotype was counted between two and nine times. The rearrangement joins TRBV25-1 to TRBJ1-1, with D possibly being TRBD1 (6 bases). CDR3 size: 15 residues. Germline V gene lookup returns CDR1 MGHDK and CDR2 SYGVNS. Trimming shortened V by 4 bases and J by 2 bases, and 14 bases separated the two germline ends. CDR3 protein: CASSGTRGLNTEAFF. In DNA, the CDR3 is TGTGCCAGCAGTGGAACCAGGGGTCTAAACACTGAAGCTTTCTTT.

This clonotype appeared a few times. The chain carries TRBV5-1 and TRBJ2-3; TRBD2 is a possible D gene (7 bases). The V end lost 1 base, the J end lost 4 bases, and 16 bases lay between the germline ends. Germline V gene sequence: CDR1 SGHRS, CDR2 YFSETQ. The CDR3 is 16 residues long. The CDR3 here is CASSLMAGAGADTQYF. The CDR3 region has the DNA TGCGCCAGCAGCTTGATGGCGGGGGCGGGAGCAGATACGCAGTATTTT.

The chain recombines TRBV7-9 with TRBJ2-7, with D perhaps matching TRBD2 (5 bases). The CDR3 is 12 residues long. The V end lost 2 bases, the J end lost 7 bases, and 9 bases lay between the germline ends. Per germline, CDR1 SEHNR and CDR2 FQNEAQ (reference sequence). The chain's CDR3 is CASSLQTGEQYF. CDR3 in DNA: TGTGCCAGCAGCTTACAAACGGGGGAGCAGTACTTC.

V gene TRBV18 combines with J gene TRBJ2-1; perhaps TRBD2 as D (6 bases). V gave up 3 bases and J gave up 4 bases, with 19 bases separating them. Germline V CDR1 and CDR2: KGHSH, LQKENI. The CDR3 runs 17 residues. CDR3 sequence (DNA): TGTGCCAGCTCACCGCTTCCTCAGGGCGGGGCGTACAATGAGCAGTTCTTC. Protein sequence: CASSPLPQGGAYNEQFF.

This clonotype was observed a few times. V gene TRBV7-2 combines with J gene TRBJ2-7; D not certain. Per the germline V gene, CDR1 is SGHTA and CDR2 is FQGNSA. The V end was cut by 5 bases, the J end by 0 bases, with 11 bases between. The CDR3 runs 14 residues. The CDR3 DNA reads as TGTGCCAGCAGCCCATCAGGATTCTCCTACGAGCAGTACTTC. Its translation: CASSPSGFSYEQYF.

This clonotype has just a few counts. The gene calls are TRBV20-1 and TRBJ2-7; the match to TRBD1 covers 8 bases. Germline V gene lookup returns CDR1 DFQATT and CDR2 SNEGSKA (reference sequence). The V gene end was trimmed by 0 bases and the J gene end by 3 bases; junction bases not matched to a gene: 7. The CDR3 length is 15 residues. Written as DNA, the CDR3 is TGCAGTGCTAGAGATATCGACAGGGGAGTCTACGAGCAGTACTTC. It specifies CSARDIDRGVYEQYF.

The rearrangement joins TRBV12-3 or TRBV12-4 to TRBJ1-6, with D perhaps TRBD1 (6 bases). The germline V and J ends were trimmed by 6 bases and 8 bases, with 11 bases remaining between them. CDR3 length: 13 amino acids. In DNA, the CDR3 is TGTGCCAGCAGCAAGGACAGTTATTCACCCCTCCACTTT. Translation gives CASSKDSYSPLHF.

This clonotype was counted many times. The chain combines TRBV12-3 or TRBV12-4 with TRBJ2-7; no definite D call. The CDR3 sequence is 15 residues long. V shed 0 bases and J shed 9 bases, with 18 bases lying between them. CDR3 residues: CASSLAPTAQKWQYF. The CDR3 region has the DNA TGTGCCAGCAGTTTAGCCCCCACGGCCCAGAAGTGGCAGTACTTC.

The genes are TRBV4-2 and TRBJ2-7; 9 positions agree with TRBD1. V dropped 4 bases and J dropped 0; count of bases not matched to a gene: 7. Germline V gives CDR1 LGHNA, CDR2 YNFKEQ. The CDR3 spans 16 residues. CDR3 nucleotide sequence: TGTGCCAGCAGCCGGGGTCGGGGACAGGGCTCCTACGAGCAGTACTTC. This codes for CASSRGRGQGSYEQYF.

The table lists this clonotype with a few counts. The rearrangement uses TRBV12-5 and TRBJ2-7; D unresolved. The CDR3 has 13 amino acids. Germline V gives CDR1 LGHNT, CDR2 FRNRAP. Trimming stripped 3 bases from V and 3 bases from J, with 9 bases between. The CDR3 coding sequence is TGTGCTAGTGGTTTAGGAAGTCTCTACGAGCAGTACTTC. Translation gives CASGLGSLYEQYF.

The chain links TRBV2 to TRBJ2-7; 13 bases agree with TRBD2. The trim removed 6 bases at V and 5 bases at J, leaving 16 bases unmatched. CDR1 and CDR2 (germline): SNHLY, FYNNEI. The CDR3 loop spans 18 amino acids. DNA of the CDR3: TGTGCCAGCAGCAAACCGGGACTAGCGGGGAAGCGGACGAACGAGCAGTACTTC. Protein product: CASSKPGLAGKRTNEQYF.

This clonotype was seen a few times. The rearrangement uses TRBV9 and TRBJ1-3; D call uncertain. V was cut by 0 bases and J by 6 bases, with 13 bases left in between. The CDR3 is 15 amino acids. Per the germline V gene, CDR1 is SGDLS and CDR2 is YYNGEE. This CDR3 reads CASSVGVERVNTIYF. CDR3 coding DNA: TGTGCCAGCAGCGTAGGGGTGGAGAGGGTAAACACCATATATTTT.

This clonotype was observed many times. V gene TRBV5-6 combines with J gene TRBJ2-3; TRBD2 is a possible D gene (6 bases). This CDR3 comprises 14 residues. The germline V gene encodes CDR1 SGHDT and CDR2 YYEEEE. With 7 bases removed from V and 1 base from J, the gap between germline ends came to 13 bases. CDR3 DNA sequence: TGTGCCAGCGAAGGGCGCGGGGGCACAGATACGCAGTATTTT. It yields the protein CASEGRGGTDTQYF.

V is TRBV12-3 or TRBV12-4 and J is TRBJ2-1; D call uncertain. This CDR3 is built from 16 residues. Trimming cost V 2 bases and J 0 bases, with 11 bases left between them. This CDR3 is CASSLNGLSSYNEQFF. The CDR3 bases are TGTGCCAGCAGTTTAAATGGGCTTAGCTCCTACAATGAGCAGTTCTTC.

The chain has TRBV18 and TRBJ2-3, with D uncertain. V was clipped by 6 bases and J by 6 bases, with 19 bases between them. Per germline, CDR1 KGHSH and CDR2 LQKENI. The length of the CDR3 is 15 residues. This CDR3 reads CASSPDARPFDTQYF. The CDR3 DNA is TGTGCCAGCTCCCCTGACGCGCGCCCCTTTGATACGCAGTATTTT.

This rearrangement joins TRBV5-1 to TRBJ2-2; D is ambiguous. Germline lookup yields CDR1 SGHRS and CDR2 YFSETQ. The CDR3 sequence is 15 residues long. The germline V and J ends were trimmed by 0 bases and 0 bases, with 6 bases remaining between them. In DNA form, the CDR3 reads TGCGCCAGCAGCTTGGTTACAACGAACACCGGGGAGCTGTTTTTT. Amino acid sequence: CASSLVTTNTGELFF.

This CDR3 is CASRRTASDTQYF. CDR3 sequence (DNA): TGCGCCAGCAGGCGGACAGCCTCGGATACGCAGTATTTT. The chain uses TRBV5-1 and TRBJ2-3; D may be TRBD1 (6 bases). Per the germline V gene, CDR1 is SGHRS and CDR2 is YFSETQ. Trimming took 5 bases from V and 6 from J, leaving 13 bases between them. This CDR3 is built from 13 residues.

The rearrangement uses TRBV15 and TRBJ1-2, with 10 bases lining up with TRBD1. In germline, CDR1 is LNHNV, CDR2 YYDKDF (reference sequence). CDR3 size: 15 residues. Trimming cost V 9 bases and J 8 bases; bases outside gene matches: 15. Written as DNA, the CDR3 is TGTGCCACGGCTAAGACAGGGGGCTGGACCGGCGGCTACACCTTC. Its translation is CATAKTGGWTGGYTF.

In this sample, this clonotype turned up a few times. This chain's CDR3 is CASRPGQGSDTQYF. The CDR3 DNA sequence: TGTGCCAGCAGACCGGGACAGGGCTCAGATACGCAGTATTTT. The chain uses TRBV2 and TRBJ2-3, with 9 bases matching TRBD1. The CDR3 loop spans 14 amino acids. The germline V gene has CDR1 SNHLY and CDR2 FYNNEI. J gave up 4 bases and V 6 bases, and 5 bases lay outside the gene matches.

In its sample, this clonotype was seen a few times. V is TRBV2 and J is TRBJ2-3; D unresolved. Germline V gene lookup returns CDR1 SNHLY and CDR2 FYNNEI. The CDR3 extends over 16 amino acids. Trimming left V 3 bases short and J 0 bases short, with 13 bases between. The CDR3 nucleotides are TGTGCCAGCAGTGAGGTTTTTACGGCTAGCACAGATACGCAGTATTTT. It specifies CASSEVFTASTDTQYF. The whole variable domain, filled in from reference TRBV2 and TRBJ2-3, reads EPEVTQTPSHQVTQMGQEVILRCVPISNHLYFYWYRQILGQKVEFLVSFYNNEISEKSEIFDDQFSVERPDGSNFTLKIRSTKLEDSAMYFCASSEVFTASTDTQYFGPGTRLTVL.

This clonotype was seen a handful of times. This chain's CDR3 is CASSLGQGANQPQHF. The CDR3 DNA reads TGTGCCAGCAGTTTGGGACAGGGGGCAAATCAGCCCCAGCATTTT. The rearrangement joins TRBV12-3 or TRBV12-4 to TRBJ1-5, with 12 nucleotides matching TRBD1. CDR3 length: 15 residues. V lost 3 bases and J lost 4; bases outside the gene matches: 1.

This clonotype was observed at least ten times. The chain employs TRBV7-3 and TRBJ2-7; no clear D. Between the trimmed V and J ends, which lost 6 bases and 3 bases, there was a span of 12 bases. The length of the CDR3 is 13 residues. CDR1 SGHTA and CDR2 FQGTGA come from the germline V gene. The CDR3 region has the DNA TGTGCCAGCAGTTACCATCCGGGCTACGAGCAGTACTTC. It translates to CASSYHPGYEQYF.

The J gene is TRBJ2-2, the V gene TRBV5-1; tentative D call: TRBD2 (5 bases). The length of the CDR3 is 14 residues. V was clipped by 1 base and J by 5 bases, with 9 bases between them. Germline CDR1 is SGHRS and CDR2 is YFSETQ. CDR3 bases: TGCGCCAGCAGCTTGTTAGGGAGAACCGGGGAGCTGTTTTTT. Its protein is CASSLLGRTGELFF.

This clonotype was seen a handful of times. This chain joins TRBV7-2 and TRBJ1-5; the match to TRBD1 covers 7 bases. Unmatched junction bases numbered 11, after V lost 4 bases and J lost 11 bases. The CDR3 covers 14 residues. From germline, CDR1 is SGHTA and CDR2 FQGNSA. This CDR3 is CASSSGQTTSTQHF. In nucleotides, the CDR3 is TGTGCCAGCAGCTCGGGACAGACGACCTCGACCCAGCATTTT.

Many counts were recorded for this clonotype. The gene calls are TRBV25-1 and TRBJ1-1, with D tentatively TRBD1 (5 bases). This CDR3 comprises 15 residues. CDR1 and CDR2 from the germline V gene are MGHDK and SYGVNS. V lost 0 bases and J 1 base, leaving 9 bases between the germline ends. CDR3 coding DNA: TGTGCCAGCAGTGAATATAGGGGTAAGAACACTGAAGCTTTCTTT. Residues: CASSEYRGKNTEAFF. Together with reference TRBV25-1 and TRBJ1-1, the CDR3 gives the full variable domain: EADIYQTPRYLVIGTGKKITLECSQTMGHDKMYWYQQDPGMELHLIHYSYGVNSTEKGDLSSESTVSRIRTEHFPLTLESARPSHTSQYLCASSEYRGKNTEAFFGQGTRLTVV.

The gene calls are TRBV7-6 and TRBJ2-1; 7 bases are shared with TRBD2. The trim removed 2 bases at V and 4 bases at J, leaving 5 bases unmatched. CDR3 size: 15 residues. Germline V gene data show CDR1 as SGHVS and CDR2 as FNYEAQ. The DNA of the CDR3 is TGTGCCAGCAGCTTAAATTGGGGGGGGTACAATGAGCAGTTCTTC. Its protein is CASSLNWGGYNEQFF.

Many counts were recorded for this clonotype. In DNA, the CDR3 is TGCAGTGCTAGAGGCAGCGGGGGCTACGAGCAGTACTTC. This codes for CSARGSGGYEQYF. This chain links TRBV20-1 with TRBJ2-7; 8 nucleotides line up with TRBD2. The V gene end was trimmed by 1 base and the J gene end by 3 bases; junction bases not matched to a gene: 2. The germline gives CDR1 DFQATT, CDR2 SNEGSKA (reference sequence). The CDR3 loop spans 13 amino acids.

Only a few counts were recorded for this clonotype. The chain has TRBV25-1 and TRBJ1-1, with D possibly matching TRBD1 (6 bases). The CDR3 extends over 12 amino acids. The germline CDR1 and CDR2 sequences are MGHDK and SYGVNS. V was trimmed by 6 bases and J by 11 bases, leaving 16 bases between them. CDR3 nucleotides: TGTGCCAGCAGCGCAGGGGAAGTGGTTGCTTTCTTT. Translation: CASSAGEVVAFF.